The rows below give T cell receptor beta chains drawn from one sample of a study of Graves' ophthalmopathy and Graves' hyperthyroidism. From the multiplex PCR reads, TCRdb called clonotypes with MiXCR, one entry per CDR3 protein. Among about 1.2 million distinct CDR3 sequences listed, 35% to 40% were seen once. Sequencing input: peripheral blood or thyroid tissue (not recorded which). These receptors were obtained from an adult man with Graves' hyperthyroidism. Both conserved end residues are part of each CDR3. D genes are given only for firm matches. Rows give clone size only sometimes, using once, few, many, or a class for an expanded clone.

len	d_gene	abundance	v_gene	j_gene	CDR3aa	CDR3nt
16	TRBD1	many	TRBV7-2	TRBJ1-2	CASSLAGTGGTYGYTF	TGTGCCAGCAGCTTAGCCGGGACAGGGGGGACCTATGGCTACACCTTC
14	.	many	TRBV2	TRBJ1-6	CASSPGTQRGSLHF	TGTGCCAGCAGCCCCGGGACGCAGCGGGGATCCCTCCACTTT
16	TRBD1	many	TRBV7-9	TRBJ1-2	CASSWGQGAILDGYTF	TGTGCCAGCAGCTGGGGACAGGGGGCGATCCTGGACGGCTACACCTTC
15	.	many	TRBV2	TRBJ1-5	CASSDVLPGSQPQHF	TGTGCCAGCAGTGATGTCCTACCAGGAAGTCAGCCCCAGCATTTT
15	TRBD1	few	TRBV6-5	TRBJ1-4	CASSYSGQANEKLFF	TGTGCCAGCAGTTACTCCGGACAGGCTAATGAAAAACTGTTTTTT
17	TRBD1	many	TRBV19	TRBJ1-5	CASTEDRGVEGNQPQHF	TGTGCCAGTACAGAAGACAGGGGGGTAGAGGGCAATCAGCCCCAGCATTTT
14	.	many	TRBV20-1	TRBJ2-7	CSASSQASSYEQYF	TGCAGTGCTAGTAGTCAGGCCAGCTCCTACGAGCAGTACTTC
16	TRBD1	many	TRBV12-3/TRBV12-4	TRBJ1-1	CASTWGQYNMNTEAFF	TGTGCCAGCACCTGGGGACAGTACAACATGAACACTGAAGCTTTCTTT
14	.	.	TRBV24-1	TRBJ1-3	CAIRGAPSGNTINF	TGTGCCATCCGGGGAGCACCTTCTGGAAACACCATAAATTTT
17	.	few	TRBV15	TRBJ1-6	CATSSLGGRAGNSPLHF	TGTGCCACCAGCAGCTTAGGGGGGCGGGCAGGTAATTCACCCCTCCACTTT
14	.	many	TRBV29-1	TRBJ2-7	CSVAILGRRNEQYF	TGCAGCGTTGCAATTTTAGGCCGGAGGAACGAGCAGTACTTC
15	.	many	TRBV7-9	TRBJ2-5	CASSLEAGWAETQYF	TGTGCCAGCAGCTTAGAGGCAGGCTGGGCAGAGACCCAGTACTTC
14	.	.	TRBV7-9	TRBJ1-4	CASSLGEPNEKLFF	TGTGCCAGCAGCTTAGGTGAACCGAATGAAAAACTGTTTTTT
15	.	many	TRBV7-6	TRBJ1-4	CASSFRAGVKEKLFF	TGTGCCAGCAGCTTTCGTGCAGGGGTGAAGGAAAAACTGTTTTTT
14	.	.	TRBV7-2	TRBJ2-2	CASSSPVNTGELFF	TGTGCCAGCAGCTCACCCGTGAACACCGGGGAGCTGTTTTTT
14	TRBD1	many	TRBV15	TRBJ1-1	CATSRDKGASGAFF	TGTGCCACCAGCAGAGATAAGGGGGCCAGCGGAGCTTTCTTT
18	.	.	TRBV25-1	TRBJ1-4	CASSEFGLATATNEKLFF	TGTGCCAGCAGTGAATTTGGCCTGGCGACAGCAACTAATGAAAAACTGTTTTTT
15	.	few	TRBV7-2	TRBJ1-3	CASSLRQASPNTIYF	TGTGCCAGCAGCTTAAGACAGGCCTCCCCGAACACCATATATTTT
16	TRBD2	.	TRBV20-1	TRBJ2-2	CSARDGLAGADGELFF	TGCAGTGCTAGAGACGGGCTAGCGGGAGCGGACGGGGAGCTGTTTTTT
15	.	many	TRBV4-3	TRBJ1-2	CASSQDFAGSYGYTF	TGCGCCAGCAGCCAAGATTTCGCAGGTTCCTATGGCTACACCTTC
11	.	.	TRBV12-3/TRBV12-4	TRBJ1-1	CASARAPEAFF	TGTGCCAGCGCTAGGGCACCTGAAGCTTTCTTT
11	.	few	TRBV29-1	TRBJ1-1	CSSRQATEAFF	TGCAGCTCCCGACAAGCTACTGAAGCTTTCTTT
16	.	once	TRBV4-2	TRBJ2-2	CASSFGPGRNTGELFF	TGTGCCAGCAGCTTTGGCCCGGGACGGAACACCGGGGAGCTGTTTTTT
14	.	.	TRBV15	TRBJ1-1	CATSSPEENTEAFF	TGTGCCACCAGCAGCCCCGAGGAGAACACTGAAGCTTTCTTT
14	TRBD2	.	TRBV3-1	TRBJ2-5	CASSKLAGGETQYF	TGTGCCAGCAGCAAACTAGCGGGAGGAGAGACCCAGTACTTC
16	.	many	TRBV20-1	TRBJ1-5	CSAGDIQTDSNQPQHF	TGCAGTGCTGGGGACATTCAGACGGATAGCAATCAGCCCCAGCATTTT
15	.	many	TRBV29-1	TRBJ2-7	CSVVSSGRGPYEQYF	TGCAGCGTTGTGTCCTCCGGACGGGGCCCTTACGAGCAGTACTTC
14	.	.	TRBV7-2	TRBJ2-7	CASSSQRGVYEQYF	TGTGCCAGCAGCTCCCAGAGGGGTGTCTACGAGCAGTACTTC
13	.	few	TRBV29-1	TRBJ1-1	CSVSLSMNTEAFF	TGCAGCGTGAGCCTGTCTATGAACACTGAAGCTTTCTTT
14	TRBD1	many	TRBV2	TRBJ2-7	CASSEVGQGYEQYF	TGTGCCAGCAGTGAAGTGGGACAGGGCTACGAGCAGTACTTC
17	.	.	TRBV7-9	TRBJ2-6	CASSYTQGWAGANVLTF	TGTGCCAGCAGCTATACCCAGGGATGGGCTGGGGCCAACGTCCTGACTTTC
13	.	many	TRBV10-2	TRBJ1-2	CASSESGNYGYTF	TGCGCCAGCAGTGAGAGTGGGAACTATGGCTACACCTTC
15	.	.	TRBV29-1	TRBJ1-3	CSVGYGGRAGNTIYF	TGCAGCGTTGGGTACGGGGGCCGGGCTGGAAACACCATATATTTT
14	.	few	TRBV11-2	TRBJ2-7	CASSRARGNYEQYF	TGTGCCAGCAGCAGAGCCAGGGGAAACTACGAGCAGTACTTC
14	.	many	TRBV7-9	TRBJ1-2	CASSLGLGSYGYTF	TGTGCCAGCAGCTTAGGATTGGGCAGCTATGGCTACACCTTC